A few counts support the clone carrying this TCR beta chain. Trimming stripped 6 bases from V and 7 bases from J, with 12 bases between. The CDR3 contains 13 residues. Per the germline V gene, CDR1 is MNHNS and CDR2 is SASEGT. This entry comes from a study of T cells in Graves' hyperthyroidism and ophthalmopathy. TCR beta CDR3 regions were amplified from RNA. The HTBI set primed first-round TCR CDR3 RT-PCR. Via MiXCR, TCRdb re-called the multiplex PCR reads, giving one row per CDR3 protein. The sample yields about 300,000 distinct CDR3 sequences, roughly an eighth seen once. Specimen: blood. The source is a woman in her thirties or forties with Graves' hyperthyroidism. This sequence joins TRBV6-1 and TRBJ2-2; no definite D call. The CDR3: CASRMTGVGELFF. The CDR3 DNA reads TGTGCCAGCAGGATGACTGGAGTCGGGGAGCTGTTTTTT.